Shown below are 4 T cell receptor beta chains from a single sample sequenced in a study of blood T cell repertoires in COVID-19. Sequencing used immunoSEQ multiplex PCR; TCRdb keeps in-frame clones, though not all of them. Of approximately 210,000 clones listed, around 89% are singletons. The source material was peripheral blood. The origin of the receptors is a woman aged 40-49 years with acute or convalescent COVID-19.

This chain links TRBV6-5 with TRBJ1-2, with 7 bases that match TRBD1. Germline CDR1 is MNHEY and CDR2 is SVGAGI. V gave up 6 bases and J gave up 4 bases; unmatched junction bases: 8. CDR3 size: 14 residues. CDR3 loop: CASRQTGYIYGYTF. CDR3 coding DNA: TGTGCCAGCAGACAGACAGGGTACATCTATGGCTACACCTTC.

As DNA, the CDR3 is TGTGCCAGCAGCCAAGGTACAGGGGGCACTTCACCCCTCCACTTT. It specifies CASSQGTGGTSPLHF. This rearrangement joins TRBV14 to TRBJ1-6; 9 nucleotides agree with TRBD1. Germline CDR1 is SGHDN and CDR2 is FVKESK. There are 15 residues in the CDR3. V trimming: 1 base; J trimming: 9 bases; junction bases outside the gene matches: 4.

J is TRBJ1-6 and V is TRBV19; D possibly corresponds to TRBD1 (6 bases). The CDR3 is 15 amino acids. The V gene's germline CDR1 is LNHDA and CDR2 SQIVND (reference sequence). Deletions cut 5 bases from V and 12 bases from J, with 20 bases between. The CDR3 region has the DNA TGTGCCAGTAGTGAGTCGTCTTCCCGAGGGGGACCCCTCCACTTT. As protein: CASSESSSRGGPLHF.

This chain uses TRBV30 with TRBJ1-6; 7 bases line up with TRBD1. Germline V gene lookup returns CDR1 GTSNPN and CDR2 SVGIG (reference sequence). Trimming at V came to 1 base and at J to 6 bases, leaving 9 bases not matched to a gene. This CDR3 has 16 amino acids. In nucleotides, the CDR3 is TGTGCCTGGAGTGCTCAAACAGGGGCGGTTAATTCACCCCTCCACTTT. It codes for CAWSAQTGAVNSPLHF.